One and the same sample provided the 27 T cell receptor beta chains below, sequenced in a study of tumor-infiltrating lymphocytes in primary liver carcinoma. DNA and RNA were both co-extracted from 20-30 mg of bulk tissue that had not been sorted. With a constant-region primer, TCR beta cDNA was made from about 0.5 ug of total RNA. Slightly modified ARM-PCR with three nested multiplex PCR rounds yielded TCR beta libraries. The study ran its first two PCR rounds for roughly 11 cycles each, using TRBV1-TRBV30 forward primers and a C-beta reverse primer. Using its own MiXCR run on the multiplex PCR reads, TCRdb lists one record per CDR3 protein. The repertoire includes tens of thousands of distinct CDR3 sequences, 65% to 80% of them detected once, and roughly a fifth sits in the top ten. The sequenced sample consisted of liver tumor tissue from sampling region 1. Subset reported: tumor region T1, superior pole. The source is a man aged 35-49 years with primary liver carcinoma and hepatitis B virus infection.

This clonotype showed up many times. This chain connects TRBV13 to TRBJ2-3, with D possibly being TRBD2 (5 bases). Per the germline V gene, CDR1 is PRHDT and CDR2 is FYEKMQ (reference sequence). The CDR3 extends over 13 amino acids. The V end lost 5 bases, the J end lost 5 bases, and 11 bases lay between the germline ends. This CDR3 is CASSPRRGDTQYF. The CDR3 bases are TGTGCCAGCAGCCCGAGACGGGGAGATACGCAGTATTTT.

This chain joins TRBV13 and TRBJ1-5; D is undetermined. Between the trimmed V and J ends, which lost 2 bases and 3 bases, there was a span of 20 bases. Germline V gene data show CDR1 as PRHDT and CDR2 as FYEKMQ (reference sequence). The CDR3 sequence is 18 residues long. In DNA, the CDR3 is TGTGCCAGCAGCTTAAACCCCCCTACAGAGGGCGACAATCAGCCCCAGCATTTT. Translation: CASSLNPPTEGDNQPQHF.

This clonotype was counted a single time. No conserved phenylalanine or tryptophan ends this CDR3, so it is likely a read error. Because the CDR3's place on the DNA is in doubt, the DNA is left out and the CDR3 is given as listed by TCRdb. V usage is TRBV6-1 and J usage is TRBJ1-1; TRBD1, the table's D call, lacks a check against the DNA. The germline V gene encodes CDR1 MNHNS and CDR2 SASEGT. The CDR3 is 15 residues long, ends included. CDR3 residues: CASSEDTGGNAEASY.

This clonotype was found a few times. At one end, the junction sequence differs from germline, possibly due to a read error. The chain links TRBV5-1 to TRBJ1-6, with TRBD1 matching 9 bases. CDR3 size: 15 residues. CDR1 and CDR2 from the germline V gene are SGHRS and YFSETQ. The CDR3 region is CAGSLGQGYNSPLHF. CDR3 in DNA: TGCGCCGGCAGCTTGGGACAGGGATATAATTCACCCCTCCACTTT.

Points on this clonotype: With a much larger clone just one base away, this may be a read error. The chain links TRBV28 to TRBJ2-3; 9 nucleotides match TRBD1. The germline CDR1 and CDR2 sequences are MDHEN and SYDVKM. CDR3 size: 16 residues. The CDR3 DNA reads as TGTACCAGTGGGGACAGGGTCTTATCTAGCACAGATACGCAGTATTTT. The encoded protein is CTSGDRVLSSTDTQYF.

This clonotype was counted a few times. A much larger clone lies a single base off, so this may be a read error. The gene calls are TRBV6-1 and TRBJ2-7; the D gene is possibly TRBD1 (6 bases). Germline CDR1 reads MNHNS; CDR2 reads SASEGT. The CDR3 runs 11 residues. The CDR3 nucleotides read TGTGTCAGCAGGGGAGATTACGAGCAGTACTTC. It codes for CVSRGDYEQYF.

This clonotype was observed at least ten times. V gene TRBV6-4 combines with J gene TRBJ2-3, with 10 bases fitting TRBD1. The CDR3 consists of 15 residues. Trimming removed 4 bases from V and 1 base from J; junction bases left unmatched: 2. CDR1 MRHNA and CDR2 SNTAGT come from the germline V gene. DNA for the CDR3: TGTGCCAGCAGTGCCGGGACAGGGGGCACAGATACGCAGTATTTT. This translates into CASSAGTGGTDTQYF.

The rearrangement joins TRBV29-1 to TRBJ2-5; the D call may be TRBD1 or TRBD2 (6 bases each). CDR1 and CDR2 (germline): SQVTM, ANQGSEA. This CDR3 is 12 amino acids long. V was cut by 7 bases and J by 2 bases, with 11 bases left in between. The CDR3 sequence: CSAGGGQETQYF. The CDR3, as DNA: TGCAGCGCTGGAGGGGGTCAAGAGACCCAGTACTTC.

Details on this clonotype: Sequence at one end of the junction differs from germline and may be a read error. The chain uses TRBV6-5 and TRBJ2-3; D gene ambiguous. The CDR3 runs 14 residues. Germline-derived CDR1 and CDR2 are MNHEY and SVGAGI. The CDR3 loop reads CASSFGRSRDTQYF. CDR3 in DNA: TGTGCCAGCAGCTTCGGACGAAGCAGAGATACGCAGTATTTT.

This clonotype was observed at least ten times. This chain uses TRBV6-6 with TRBJ2-1; D is undetermined. This CDR3 spans 14 amino acids. Trimming shortened V by 5 bases and J by 0 bases, and 8 bases separated the two germline ends. Germline V gives CDR1 MNHNY, CDR2 SVGAGI (reference sequence). Here the CDR3 reads CASSRISSYNEQFF. The CDR3 nucleotides are TGTGCCAGCAGTCGAATTAGCTCCTACAATGAGCAGTTCTTC.

This chain joins TRBV12-3 or TRBV12-4 and TRBJ2-2; 9 bases fit TRBD2. The CDR3 has 18 residues. V lost 1 base, J lost 9 bases, and 15 bases stayed unmatched. The DNA for the CDR3 is TGTGCCAGCAGTTTAGATCGTCCTTTGGGACTAGCCATCCGGGAGCTGTTTTTT. It yields the protein CASSLDRPLGLAIRELFF.

This clonotype was observed at least ten times. The rearrangement links TRBV4-2 to TRBJ2-1; D remains unclear. The CDR3 has 16 residues. The V and J ends lost 0 bases and 8 bases respectively, with 17 bases between them. In germline, CDR1 is LGHNA, CDR2 YNFKEQ. DNA for the CDR3: TGTGCCAGCAGCCAAGACCCCGTTGGTGTTGAGGATGAGCAGTTCTTC. This encodes CASSQDPVGVEDEQFF.

A note on this clonotype: This could be a read error, since a much larger clone is one nucleotide away. The chain's CDR3 is CTSSLTGLLNTEAFF. The CDR3 bases are TGTACCAGCAGCCTGACGGGACTCCTGAACACTGAAGCTTTCTTT. This chain uses TRBV5-6 with TRBJ1-1; D possibly corresponds to TRBD1 (5 bases). Germline V lookup: CDR1 SGHDT, CDR2 YYEEEE. The CDR3 totals 15 residues.

In its sample, this clonotype was seen a few times. At one of its ends the junction is not consistent with the germline gene, which may arise from a read error. This rearrangement joins TRBV12-3 or TRBV12-4 to TRBJ2-7; possible D gene TRBD2, 5 bases. CDR3 length equals 14 residues. The CDR3 sequence: CASSLAFAPYEQYF. The CDR3 DNA is TGTGCCAGTAGTTTAGCGTTTGCGCCCTACGAGCAGTACTTC.

About this clonotype itself: Sequence at one end of the junction differs from germline and may be a read error. The CDR3 is CSVDGQGAIEASF. The CDR3 DNA reads TGTAGCGTTGACGGTCAGGGGGCCATTGAAGCTTCCTTT. The chain has TRBV29-1 and TRBJ1-1, with 8 bases that match TRBD1. Germline loops: CDR1 SQVTM, CDR2 ANQGSEA. CDR3 length: 13 residues.

Concerning this clonotype: Compared with germline, one end of the junction differs, possibly owing to a read error. The chain recombines TRBV6-1 with TRBJ2-7; unclear D gene. Germline V gives CDR1 MNHNS, CDR2 SASEGT. This CDR3 comprises 12 residues. The CDR3 coding sequence is TGTGCTAGCAGTAACAGACCCTACGAGCAGTACTTC. It specifies CASSNRPYEQYF.

V usage is TRBV6-5 and J usage is TRBJ1-2; D is unresolved. The V gene's germline CDR1 is MNHEY and CDR2 SVGAGI. The CDR3 runs 12 residues. CDR3 bases: TGTGTCAGGAGCTCTCAGAACTATGGCTACACCTTC. The encoded protein is CVRSSQNYGYTF.

Comment on this clonotype: At one boundary the junction diverges from the germline segment, which might be a read error. The V call is TRBV6-1, the J call TRBJ2-6, with a tentative D call TRBD1 (5 bases). The CDR3 length is 17 residues. Germline values: CDR1 MNHNS, CDR2 SASEGT. The CDR3 nucleotides read TGTGCCATCACTTTCGATTGGGGAAACTCTGGGGCCAACATCCTGACTTTC. This gives the protein CAITFDWGNSGANILTF.

Many counts were recorded for this clonotype. J is TRBJ1-2 and V is TRBV28; 9 nucleotides align to TRBD1. The V segment lost 6 bases and the J segment 6 bases; nucleotides outside the gene matches: 11. The CDR3 runs to 15 residues. Germline V gene lookup returns CDR1 MDHEN and CDR2 SYDVKM. CDR3 sequence (DNA): TGTGCCAGCAGGGTCCACGGACAGGGGATGGATGGCTACACCTTC. Amino acid sequence: CASRVHGQGMDGYTF.

J is TRBJ2-1 and V is TRBV11-3; 14 bases line up with TRBD2. Germline V lookup: CDR1 SGHNT, CDR2 YENEEA. This CDR3 has 16 residues. Germline trimming cut 10 bases from V and 9 bases from J; bases unmatched to any gene: 14. The CDR3 nucleotides read TGTGCCATCGGCTTATCAGGGACTAGCGGGAGATGTGAGCAGTTCTTC. It translates to CAIGLSGTSGRCEQFF.

The V and J genes are TRBV6-5 and TRBJ2-7; 9 bases align to TRBD1. Germline CDR1 and CDR2: MNHEY and SVGAGI. V shed 0 bases and J 3 bases; nucleotides not matched to a gene: 3. The CDR3 extends over 15 amino acids. CDR3 in DNA: TGTGCCAGCAGTTACTCGGGACAGGGCTTCTACGAGCAGTACTTC. Translated, it gives CASSYSGQGFYEQYF.

The genes are TRBV7-9 and TRBJ1-1; tentatively, D is TRBD1 (6 bases). The CDR3 consists of 13 residues. Trimming took off 7 bases at V and 1 base at J, with 10 bases between the two ends. Looked up from germline, CDR1 is SEHNR and CDR2 is FQNEAQ (reference sequence). CDR3 sequence reads: CASNPRGNTEAFF. Written as DNA, the CDR3 is TGTGCCAGCAACCCCAGGGGGAACACTGAAGCTTTCTTT.

Worth noting for this clonotype: The junction departs from germline at one end; a sequencing error may be responsible. The chain links TRBV6-6 to TRBJ2-1, with a weak D call TRBD1 (5 bases). Germline V lookup: CDR1 MNHNY, CDR2 SVGAGI (reference sequence). This CDR3 has 16 amino acids. CDR3 nucleotide sequence: TGTGCAAGCACCCGGCAGGGATGGGACTCCTACAATGAGCAGTTCTTC. Residues: CASTRQGWDSYNEQFF.

In this sample, this clonotype is medium-sized (0.01 to 0.1%). This rearrangement joins TRBV12-3 or TRBV12-4 to TRBJ2-3; D perhaps matches TRBD1 (5 bases). The length of the CDR3 is 14 residues. Trimming pared 5 bases from V and 2 bases from J, leaving 11 bases between. The CDR3 spells CASSQGLSTDTQYF. As DNA, the CDR3 is TGTGCCAGCAGTCAGGGTTTGTCCACAGATACGCAGTATTTT.

Regarding this clonotype: The junction departs from germline at one end; a sequencing error may be responsible. The V gene is TRBV10-3, the J gene TRBJ2-2; possibly TRBD1 or TRBD2 for D (5 bases each). The germline gives CDR1 ENHRY, CDR2 SYGVKD. The CDR3 runs to 14 residues. The CDR3 sequence is CAIGESRDDGELFF. The CDR3 DNA reads as TGTGCCATCGGTGAGTCCAGGGATGACGGGGAGTTGTTTTTT.

This clonotype came up a few times. One end of the junction is discordant with germline, which a read error may explain. The rearrangement joins TRBV30 to TRBJ1-5; D is perhaps TRBD1 (5 bases). The length of the CDR3 is 15 residues. From germline, CDR1 is GTSNPN and CDR2 SVGIG (reference sequence). This chain's CDR3 is CAWSVMGRLNQHQHF. CDR3 nucleotides: TGTGCCTGGAGTGTAATGGGACGGCTCAACCAGCACCAGCATTTT.

With regard to this clonotype: Given the absence of the conserved phenylalanine or tryptophan at the CDR3 end, a read error is likely. No DNA is shown, since the ends of the CDR3 on it are uncertain; the CDR3 is the one TCRdb lists. This sequence joins TRBV11-2 and TRBJ1-1. Germline-derived CDR1 and CDR2 are SGHAT and FQNNGV. Termini included, the CDR3 measures 14 amino acids. CDR3 protein: CASNTAGSVTEAFC.